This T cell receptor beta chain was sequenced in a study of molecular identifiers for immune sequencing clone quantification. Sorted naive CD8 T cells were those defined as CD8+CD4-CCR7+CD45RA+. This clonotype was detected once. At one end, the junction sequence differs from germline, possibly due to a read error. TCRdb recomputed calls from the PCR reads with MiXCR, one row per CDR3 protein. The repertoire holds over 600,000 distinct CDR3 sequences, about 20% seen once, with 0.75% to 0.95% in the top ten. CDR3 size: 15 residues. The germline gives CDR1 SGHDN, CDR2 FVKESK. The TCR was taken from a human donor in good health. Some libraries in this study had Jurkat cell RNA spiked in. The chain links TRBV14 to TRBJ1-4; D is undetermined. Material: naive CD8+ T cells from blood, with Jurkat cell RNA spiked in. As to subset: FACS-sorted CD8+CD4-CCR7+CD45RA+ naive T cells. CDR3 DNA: TGTGCCGGCAGCGTGAGGTGGGGAACTAATGAAAAACTGTTTTTT. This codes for CAGSVRWGTNEKLFF.